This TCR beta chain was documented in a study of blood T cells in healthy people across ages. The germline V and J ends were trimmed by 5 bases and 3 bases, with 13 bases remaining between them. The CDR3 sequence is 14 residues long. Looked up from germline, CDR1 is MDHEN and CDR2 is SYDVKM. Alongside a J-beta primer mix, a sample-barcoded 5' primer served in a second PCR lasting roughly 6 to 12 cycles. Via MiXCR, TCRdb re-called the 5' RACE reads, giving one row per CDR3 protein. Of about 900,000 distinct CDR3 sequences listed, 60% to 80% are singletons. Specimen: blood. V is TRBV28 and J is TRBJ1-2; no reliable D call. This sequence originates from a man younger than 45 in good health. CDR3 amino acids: CASSHGRGDYGYTF. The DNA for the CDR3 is TGTGCCAGCAGTCACGGACGGGGTGACTATGGCTACACCTTC.